Below are 27 T cell receptor beta chains sequenced from a single sample in a study of blood T cell repertoires in COVID-19. TCRdb keeps only in-frame clones here, not all; method: immunoSEQ multiplex PCR. The sample lists some 300,000 clones; about 90% were seen once. Material for sequencing was PBMCs or T cells enriched from blood (not recorded which). These TCRs come from a woman between 50 and 59 years old who had been exposed to COVID-19.

The chain carries TRBV11-3 and TRBJ2-2, with 10 bases that match TRBD1. The CDR3 totals 15 residues. Germline V CDR1 and CDR2: SGHNT, YENEEA. The J segment lost 6 bases and the V segment lost 1 base, leaving 2 bases of the junction unmatched. The CDR3: CASSLGDRGPGELFF. Written as DNA, the CDR3 is TGTGCCAGCAGCTTAGGGGACAGGGGACCCGGGGAGCTGTTTTTT.

This clone was picked up many times. V usage is TRBV7-8 and J usage is TRBJ2-1; the D is unclear. Trimming took off 5 bases at V and 3 bases at J, with 17 bases between the two ends. Germline assignment: CDR1 SGHVS and CDR2 FQNEAQ. The CDR3 consists of 16 residues. The chain's CDR3 is CASSEGVADLYNEQFF. CDR3 bases: TGTGCCAGCAGCGAAGGAGTAGCAGACCTCTACAATGAGCAGTTCTTC. Looking up the rest from reference TRBV7-8 and TRBJ2-1 gives the full variable domain: GAGVSQSPRYKVAKRGQDVALRCDPISGHVSLFWYQQALGQGPEFLTYFQNEAQLDKSGLPSDRFFAERPEGSVSTLKIQRTQQEDSAVYLCASSEGVADLYNEQFFGPGTRLTVL.

CDR3 coding DNA: TGTGCCAGCTCACCCGGACAGGGGGGGGACTATGGCTACACCTTC. Translation: CASSPGQGGDYGYTF. V usage is TRBV18 and J usage is TRBJ1-2, with TRBD1 identical over 10 bases. J was trimmed by 3 bases and V by 3 bases; bases with no gene match: 4. From germline, CDR1 is KGHSH and CDR2 LQKENI. The CDR3 has 15 amino acids. The variable domain in full, with the rest retrieved from reference TRBV18 and TRBJ1-2, is NAGVMQNPRHLVRRRGQEARLRCSPMKGHSHVYWYRQLPEEGLKFMVYLQKENIIDESGMPKERFSAEFPKEGPSILRIQQVVRGDSAAYFCASSPGQGGDYGYTFGSGTRLTVV.

This chain joins TRBV30 and TRBJ1-4; D call uncertain. There are 13 residues in the CDR3. CDR1 and CDR2 (germline): GTSNPN, SVGIG (reference sequence). Trimming took off 0 bases at V and 8 bases at J, with 10 bases between the two ends. CDR3 region: CAWSVPGREKLFF. CDR3 sequence (DNA): TGTGCCTGGAGTGTACCCGGTCGGGAAAAACTGTTTTTT.

The chain employs TRBV12-3 or TRBV12-4 and TRBJ2-7; D is possibly TRBD1 (5 bases). Trimming removed 7 bases from V and 3 bases from J, with 13 bases in between. The CDR3 runs 13 residues. CDR3 sequence: CASTPEQGYEQYF. The CDR3, as DNA: TGTGCCAGCACCCCTGAGCAGGGCTACGAGCAGTACTTC.

The rearrangement uses TRBV14 and TRBJ2-2; weak D call: TRBD2 (6 bases). V lost 3 bases and J lost 6, with 17 bases in between. Germline CDR1 reads SGHDN; CDR2 reads FVKESK. There are 16 residues in the CDR3. The CDR3 region is CASSQINPTGAGELFF. The DNA of the CDR3 is TGTGCCAGCAGCCAGATAAACCCCACGGGGGCCGGGGAGCTGTTTTTT.

This sequence joins TRBV13 and TRBJ1-1; D possibly corresponds to TRBD1 (5 bases). Germline values: CDR1 PRHDT, CDR2 FYEKMQ (reference sequence). Trimming cost V 6 bases and J 1 base, with 15 bases left between them. The length of the CDR3 is 15 residues. This chain's CDR3 is CASRQTGDGNTEAFF. CDR3 nucleotide sequence: TGTGCCAGCAGGCAGACGGGGGACGGGAACACTGAAGCTTTCTTT.

Only one count was recorded for this clone. This chain joins TRBV7-2 and TRBJ1-1; the match to TRBD1 covers 9 bases. The germline V gene encodes CDR1 SGHTA and CDR2 FQGNSA. V lost 7 bases, J lost 4 bases, and 7 bases stayed unmatched. This CDR3 contains 14 residues. CDR3 in DNA: TGTGCCAGCAATCCAGACAGGGGGTCCACTGAAGCTTTCTTT. Protein product: CASNPDRGSTEAFF.

CDR3 coding DNA: TGTGCCAGCACGAGGGAAGACGTCTATGGCTACACCTTC. Translation: CASTREDVYGYTF. The chain recombines TRBV2 with TRBJ1-2; D gene ambiguous. Trimming removed 7 bases at V and 4 bases at J, with 13 bases between. The V gene's germline CDR1 is SNHLY and CDR2 FYNNEI. This CDR3 has 13 amino acids.

DNA of the CDR3: TGTGCCAGCAGACAGGACAGGGGGTCTTACAATGAGCAGTTCTTC. This translates into CASRQDRGSYNEQFF. This rearrangement joins TRBV7-2 to TRBJ2-1; TRBD1 aligns across 10 bases. This CDR3 region has 15 residues. Trimming at V came to 6 bases and at J to 4 bases, leaving 6 bases not matched to a gene. The germline CDR1 and CDR2 sequences are SGHTA and FQGNSA.

This clone has just one count. The V call is TRBV11-2, the J call TRBJ2-7, with D hard to call. CDR1 is SGHAT, CDR2 FQNNGV, per germline. Trimming pared 7 bases from V and 0 bases from J, leaving 10 bases between. CDR3 length equals 13 residues. The CDR3 nucleotides are TGTGCCAGCACCAACGGTTTCTCCTACGAGCAGTACTTC. This encodes CASTNGFSYEQYF. Full variable domain (remainder filled in from reference TRBV11-2 and TRBJ2-7): EAGVAQSPRYKIIEKRQSVAFWCNPISGHATLYWYQQILGQGPKLLIQFQNNGVVDDSQLPKDRFSAERLKGVDSTLKIQPAKLEDSAVYLCASTNGFSYEQYFGPGTRLTVT.

V is TRBV7-6 and J is TRBJ2-2, with D possibly being TRBD2 (5 bases). Germline loops: CDR1 SGHVS, CDR2 FNYEAQ. The germline V and J ends were trimmed by 0 bases and 3 bases, with 11 bases remaining between them. The CDR3 is 16 amino acids. The CDR3 sequence is CASSLADSGYTGELFF. Here the CDR3 DNA reads TGTGCCAGCAGCTTAGCGGATTCGGGGTACACCGGGGAGCTGTTTTTT. Full variable domain (missing parts from reference TRBV7-6 and TRBJ2-2): GAGVSQSPRYKVTKRGQDVALRCDPISGHVSLYWYRQALGQGPEFLTYFNYEAQQDKSGLPNDRFSAERPEGSISTLTIQRTEQRDSAMYRCASSLADSGYTGELFFGEGSRLTVL.

On this clone: Within the sample, other DNA sequences also encode this same CDR3. The chain has TRBV11-3 and TRBJ2-5, with 7 bases that match TRBD1. CDR3 length equals 14 residues. The junction had 2 bases not matched to a gene; V was cut back by 2 bases and J by 2 bases. Germline V gene lookup returns CDR1 SGHNT and CDR2 YENEEA. Here the CDR3 DNA reads TGTGCCAGCAGCTTACCGGGACAGCAAGAGACCCAGTACTTC. Its protein is CASSLPGQQETQYF.

V usage is TRBV20-1 and J usage is TRBJ1-1; 7 nucleotides agree with TRBD1. Germline assignment: CDR1 DFQATT and CDR2 SNEGSKA (reference sequence). V lost 7 bases, J lost 1 base, and 0 bases stayed unmatched. The CDR3 sequence is 11 residues long. The CDR3 coding sequence is TGCAGTGGACAGGGGAACACTGAAGCTTTCTTT. Translating gives CSGQGNTEAFF.

The rearrangement joins TRBV2 to TRBJ1-5, with unresolved D. This CDR3 contains 14 residues. In germline, CDR1 is SNHLY, CDR2 FYNNEI. Deletions cut 3 bases from V and 5 bases from J, with 11 bases between. The CDR3 region has the DNA TGTGCCAGCAGTGAGGTTGGGCAGCATCAGCCCCAGCATTTT. This encodes CASSEVGQHQPQHF.

This sequence joins TRBV19 and TRBJ1-3, with TRBD1 matching over 7 bases. The junction had 9 bases not matched to a gene; V was cut back by 8 bases and J by 2 bases. The CDR3 length is 15 residues. The germline gives CDR1 LNHDA, CDR2 SQIVND (reference sequence). CDR3 sequence (DNA): TGTGCCAGTGGCGTTGAGGGGGCTACTGGAAACACCATATATTTT. It specifies CASGVEGATGNTIYF.

In this sample, this clone turned up once. The chain combines TRBV5-1 with TRBJ2-3, with 10 positions matching TRBD1. This CDR3 has 14 residues. Germline-derived CDR1 and CDR2 are SGHRS and YFSETQ. The J segment lost 3 bases and the V segment lost 5 bases, leaving 3 bases of the junction unmatched. CDR3 region: CASSSDRGTDTQYF. Written as DNA, the CDR3 is TGCGCCAGCAGTTCGGACAGGGGGACAGATACGCAGTATTTT.

The gene calls are TRBV5-8 and TRBJ2-5; weak D call: TRBD1 (5 bases). V dropped 0 bases and J dropped 2 bases, with 8 bases sitting between them. Germline V gives CDR1 SGHTS, CDR2 YDEGEE. The CDR3 loop spans 14 amino acids. The CDR3 sequence: CASSLGQQQETQYF. The CDR3 nucleotides are TGTGCCAGCAGCTTGGGACAGCAGCAAGAGACCCAGTACTTC.

The chain uses TRBV7-8 and TRBJ2-3; 8 nucleotides agree with TRBD1. V lost 2 bases to trimming and J lost 2 bases; unmatched junction nucleotides: 3. Germline lookup yields CDR1 SGHVS and CDR2 FQNEAQ. The CDR3 contains 15 residues. The CDR3 DNA reads as TGTGCCAGCAGCTTAAGGACAGGGATCACAGATACGCAGTATTTT. Its translation: CASSLRTGITDTQYF.

CDR3 DNA: TGTGCCAGCAGAGGGCTAGCGGGCTACTACGAGCAGTACTTC. This translates into CASRGLAGYYEQYF. This chain joins TRBV2 and TRBJ2-7, with 8 positions matching TRBD2. Germline V lookup: CDR1 SNHLY, CDR2 FYNNEI. V lost 6 bases, J lost 3 bases, and 7 bases stayed unmatched. The CDR3 runs to 14 residues. Based on the CDR3 plus reference TRBV2 and TRBJ2-7, the full variable domain is EPEVTQTPSHQVTQMGQEVILRCVPISNHLYFYWYRQILGQKVEFLVSFYNNEISEKSEIFDDQFSVERPDGSNFTLKIRSTKLEDSAMYFCASRGLAGYYEQYFGPGTRLTVT.

This chain joins TRBV28 and TRBJ2-2; 12 nucleotides agree with TRBD2. Germline V CDR1 and CDR2: MDHEN, SYDVKM. The CDR3 covers 18 residues. V dropped 6 bases and J dropped 4; count of bases not matched to a gene: 12. CDR3 bases: TGTGCCAGCAGCTCTGGCACTAGCGGGGGGTCCGTCACCGGGGAGCTGTTTTTT. Translating it yields CASSSGTSGGSVTGELFF.

This rearrangement joins TRBV3-1 (or the pseudogene TRBV3-2) to TRBJ1-6; D call uncertain. The CDR3 has 14 amino acids. Between the trimmed V and J ends, which lost 4 bases and 9 bases, there was a span of 13 bases. Per the germline V gene, CDR1 is LGHDT and CDR2 is YNNKEL (reference sequence). The chain's CDR3 is CASSLQDYGSPLHF. DNA for the CDR3: TGTGCCAGCAGCCTTCAGGATTACGGTTCACCCCTCCACTTT.

This chain joins TRBV28 and TRBJ2-1; 7 nucleotides match TRBD1. This CDR3 has 15 amino acids. Germline trimming cut 8 bases from V and 5 bases from J; bases unmatched to any gene: 12. The germline V gene has CDR1 MDHEN and CDR2 SYDVKM. The CDR3 here is CASRATATGNNEQFF. CDR3 nucleotide sequence: TGTGCCAGCCGTGCTACGGCGACAGGGAACAATGAGCAGTTCTTC.

The J gene is TRBJ1-4, the V gene TRBV4-1, with 9 bases lining up with TRBD1. V lost 3 bases, J lost 6 bases, and 5 bases stayed unmatched. The germline CDR1 and CDR2 sequences are MGHRA and YSYEKL. The CDR3 is made up of 15 amino acids. In nucleotides, the CDR3 is TGCGCCAGCAGCCAGGCCGGGACAGGGCATGAAAAACTGTTTTTT. Translation gives CASSQAGTGHEKLFF.

The chain carries TRBV29-1 and TRBJ2-1; 11 bases fit TRBD2. Germline lookup yields CDR1 SQVTM and CDR2 ANQGSEA. V trimming: 7 bases; J trimming: 4 bases; junction bases outside the gene matches: 6. The CDR3 length is 14 residues. In nucleotides, the CDR3 is TGCAGCGCAGCGACTAGCGGGGTGTACAATGAGCAGTTCTTC. Encoded protein: CSAATSGVYNEQFF.

The chain employs TRBV6-5 and TRBJ2-2; TRBD1 agrees at 8 bases. V lost 6 bases and J lost 6; bases outside the gene matches: 6. CDR1 is MNHEY, CDR2 SVGAGI, per germline. The CDR3 extends over 14 amino acids. CDR3 protein: CASSLDRGAGELFF. The CDR3 DNA reads as TGTGCCAGCAGCCTCGACAGGGGAGCCGGGGAGCTGTTTTTT.

The chain is built from TRBV28 and TRBJ1-2; 10 positions match TRBD1. Germline V gene sequence: CDR1 MDHEN, CDR2 SYDVKM. The ends lost 8 bases at V and 7 bases at J; junction bases unmatched: 13. The CDR3 contains 15 residues. CDR3 sequence reads: CASGPGGTGDFGYTF. The CDR3 DNA is TGTGCCAGCGGCCCTGGGGGGACAGGGGATTTTGGCTACACCTTC.